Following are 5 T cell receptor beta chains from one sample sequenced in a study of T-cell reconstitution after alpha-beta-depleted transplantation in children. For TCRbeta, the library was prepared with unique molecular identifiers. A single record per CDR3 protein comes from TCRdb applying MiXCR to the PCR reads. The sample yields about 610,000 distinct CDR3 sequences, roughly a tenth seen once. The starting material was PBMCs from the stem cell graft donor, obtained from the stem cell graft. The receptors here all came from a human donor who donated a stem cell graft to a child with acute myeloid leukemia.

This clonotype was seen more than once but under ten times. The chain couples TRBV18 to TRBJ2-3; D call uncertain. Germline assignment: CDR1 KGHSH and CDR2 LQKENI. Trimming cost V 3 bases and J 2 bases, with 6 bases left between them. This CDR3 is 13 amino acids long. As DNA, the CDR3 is TGTGCCAGCTCACCGGCTATCACAGATACGCAGTATTTT. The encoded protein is CASSPAITDTQYF.

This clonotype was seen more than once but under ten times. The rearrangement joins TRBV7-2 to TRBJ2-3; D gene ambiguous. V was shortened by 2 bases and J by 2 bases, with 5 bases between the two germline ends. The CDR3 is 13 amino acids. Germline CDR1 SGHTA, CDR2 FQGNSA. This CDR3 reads CASSLSITDTQYF. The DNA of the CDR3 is TGTGCCAGCAGCTTATCGATCACAGATACGCAGTATTTT.

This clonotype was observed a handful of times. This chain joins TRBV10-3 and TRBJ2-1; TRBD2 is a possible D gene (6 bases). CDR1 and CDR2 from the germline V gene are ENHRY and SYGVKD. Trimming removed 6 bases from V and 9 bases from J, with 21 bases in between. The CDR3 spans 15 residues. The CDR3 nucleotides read TGTGCCATCAGGCGGACGGGGGATACATTGGGTGAGCAGTTCTTC. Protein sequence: CAIRRTGDTLGEQFF.

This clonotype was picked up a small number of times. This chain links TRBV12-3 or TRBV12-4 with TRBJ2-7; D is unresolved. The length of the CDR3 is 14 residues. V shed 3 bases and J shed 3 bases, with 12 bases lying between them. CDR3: CASSFTRQHYEQYF. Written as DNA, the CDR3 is TGTGCCAGCAGTTTTACCCGGCAGCACTACGAGCAGTACTTC.

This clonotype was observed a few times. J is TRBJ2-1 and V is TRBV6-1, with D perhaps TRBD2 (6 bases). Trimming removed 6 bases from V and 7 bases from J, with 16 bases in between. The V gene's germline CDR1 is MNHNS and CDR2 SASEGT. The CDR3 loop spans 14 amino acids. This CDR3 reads CASRLRRAVNEQFF. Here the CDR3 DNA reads TGTGCCAGCAGGCTTAGGAGGGCCGTGAATGAGCAGTTCTTC.